A single sample gave rise to the 17 T cell receptor beta chains below, sequenced in a study of T-cell memory formation after mild COVID-19. TCRdb reprocessed the 5' RACE reads with MiXCR, giving one entry per CDR3 protein. The sample holds 550,000 to 600,000 distinct CDR3 sequences; about 22% are singletons and the top ten take under 8.5%. The sequenced material came from PBMCs or a T cell subset sorted from them (not recorded which). The origin of the receptors is an adult woman who had mild COVID-19 (a few samples of this study predate the infection). Cell type and time point are not known.

This clonotype was observed at least ten times. The CDR3: CASSRQGEYEQFF. CDR3 coding DNA: TGTGCCAGCAGTCGACAGGGAGAGTATGAGCAGTTCTTC. This chain uses TRBV7-2 with TRBJ2-1, with TRBD1 matching over 7 bases. The CDR3 has 13 residues. Germline assignment: CDR1 SGHTA and CDR2 FQGNSA. The V and J ends lost 6 bases and 8 bases, in that order; junction bases with no gene match: 7.

This clonotype was detected a few times. The rearrangement links TRBV2 to TRBJ2-1; maybe TRBD1 (5 bases). This CDR3 has 14 amino acids. V was shortened by 7 bases and J by 5 bases, with 15 bases between the two germline ends. Germline lookup yields CDR1 SNHLY and CDR2 FYNNEI. The CDR3 sequence: CASIYAGANNEQFF. In DNA form, the CDR3 reads TGTGCCAGCATTTACGCTGGGGCAAACAATGAGCAGTTCTTC.

The chain joins TRBV10-3 to TRBJ2-1; D gene uncertain. This CDR3 is built from 14 residues. Germline V gene data show CDR1 as ENHRY and CDR2 as SYGVKD. V lost 5 bases, J lost 5 bases, and 13 bases lay in between. The chain's CDR3 is CAISFEVGNNEQFF. The CDR3 DNA reads as TGTGCCATCAGTTTCGAGGTTGGGAACAATGAGCAGTTCTTC.

This clonotype was picked up a small number of times. The chain joins TRBV6-5 to TRBJ2-7; TRBD2 is a possible D gene (7 bases). The CDR3 contains 14 residues. CDR1 and CDR2 from the germline V gene are MNHEY and SVGAGI. Trimming removed 8 bases at V and 3 bases at J, with 17 bases between. Here the CDR3 DNA reads TGTGCCAGCTCCGGCGGGGGCGAGGGCTACGAGCAGTACTTC. Its translation: CASSGGGEGYEQYF.

This clonotype was seen repeatedly, ten times or more. The germline gene is not matched at one end of the junction; a read error may be the cause. The V gene is TRBV7-6, the J gene TRBJ2-2; D is possibly TRBD2 (5 bases). This CDR3 is 12 amino acids long. Germline loops: CDR1 SGHVS, CDR2 FNYEAQ. The CDR3 loop is CASSLAGGELFF. DNA of the CDR3: TGTGCTAGCAGCCTAGCTGGCGGGGAGCTGTTTTTT.

This clonotype was found a few times. J is TRBJ2-3 and V is TRBV7-6; maybe TRBD2 (6 bases). CDR1 is SGHVS and CDR2 is FNYEAQ in the germline V gene. The length of the CDR3 is 16 residues. Trimming pared 1 base from V and 0 bases from J, leaving 11 bases between. CDR3 sequence reads: CASSLVTGVSTDTQYF. The CDR3 nucleotides are TGTGCCAGCAGCTTAGTGACGGGAGTAAGCACAGATACGCAGTATTTT.

There are a few counts of this clonotype. This chain uses TRBV11-2 with TRBJ2-1; D gene ambiguous. V gave up 3 bases and J gave up 14 bases, with 17 bases separating them. The CDR3 sequence is 13 residues long. Germline CDR1 is SGHAT and CDR2 is FQNNGV. For the CDR3, the DNA is TGTGCCAGCAGCTTTCTGGGATACTCAACGGAGTTCTTC. Amino acid sequence: CASSFLGYSTEFF.

The gene calls are TRBV12-5 and TRBJ2-7; no clear D gene. The germline CDR1 and CDR2 sequences are LGHNT and FRNRAP. With 3 bases removed from V and 4 bases from J, the gap between germline ends came to 7 bases. This CDR3 comprises 12 residues. The CDR3 DNA reads as TGTGCTAGTGGTTTCGACGGGTACGAGCAGTACTTC. As protein: CASGFDGYEQYF. Filled out from reference TRBV12-5 and TRBJ2-7, the complete variable domain reads DARVTQTPRHKVTEMGQEVTMRCQPILGHNTVFWYRQTMMQGLELLAYFRNRAPLDDSGMPKDRFSAEMPDATLATLKIQPSEPRDSAVYFCASGFDGYEQYFGPGTRLTVT.

V usage is TRBV5-4 and J usage is TRBJ2-7; D is unclear. Trimming removed 3 bases from V and 3 bases from J, with 13 bases in between. The CDR3 is 14 residues long. In germline, CDR1 is SGHNT, CDR2 YYREEE (reference sequence). CDR3 amino acids: CASSSGHAGYEQYF. The CDR3 bases are TGTGCCAGCAGCTCAGGTCATGCCGGCTACGAGCAGTACTTC.

This clonotype was seen only a few times. The rearrangement joins TRBV30 to TRBJ1-1; D uncertain. The CDR3 extends over 12 amino acids. Germline V CDR1 and CDR2: GTSNPN, SVGIG (reference sequence). V dropped 1 base and J dropped 6 bases, with 9 bases sitting between them. The CDR3 loop reads CAWSARDAEAFF. CDR3 sequence (DNA): TGTGCCTGGAGTGCTCGTGACGCTGAAGCTTTCTTT.

This clonotype has only a few counts. The chain links TRBV7-2 to TRBJ2-5; D perhaps matches TRBD2 (6 bases). This CDR3 contains 16 residues. V was pared by 3 bases and J by 4 bases, with 18 bases between. Germline CDR1 and CDR2: SGHTA and FQGNSA. The CDR3 loop reads CASSLTGVRIGETQYF. CDR3 coding DNA: TGTGCCAGCAGCTTGACGGGAGTGCGGATCGGAGAGACCCAGTACTTC.

The J gene is TRBJ2-1, the V gene TRBV11-3, with D possibly being TRBD2 (5 bases). Per the germline V gene, CDR1 is SGHNT and CDR2 is YENEEA. Trimming pared 5 bases from V and 10 bases from J, leaving 12 bases between. This CDR3 spans 12 amino acids. CDR3 region: CASSHTRGEQFF. The CDR3 DNA is TGTGCCAGCAGCCACACCCGAGGGGAGCAGTTCTTC.

The V gene is TRBV11-2, the J gene TRBJ1-6, with 8 bases that match TRBD1. The germline CDR1 and CDR2 sequences are SGHAT and FQNNGV. CDR3 length equals 14 residues. Trimming cost V 3 bases and J 13 bases; bases outside gene matches: 8. CDR3 sequence: CASSFGQGWGPLHF. For the CDR3, the DNA is TGTGCCAGCAGCTTTGGACAGGGCTGGGGGCCCCTCCACTTT.

The gene calls are TRBV20-1 and TRBJ2-1; D is possibly TRBD1 or TRBD2 (5 bases each). The germline gives CDR1 DFQATT, CDR2 SNEGSKA (reference sequence). Deletions cut 3 bases from V and 6 bases from J, with 15 bases between. The CDR3 covers 14 residues. The CDR3 DNA reads as TGCAGTGCTAGGACCCGGGGCCTAACCAATGAGCAGTTCTTC. The encoded protein is CSARTRGLTNEQFF.

This clonotype appeared a few times. The gene calls are TRBV7-2 and TRBJ1-2; 9 bases agree with TRBD1. The trim removed 5 bases at V and 8 bases at J, leaving 15 bases unmatched. The CDR3 runs 16 residues. CDR1 SGHTA and CDR2 FQGNSA come from the germline V gene. The CDR3 loop is CASSDGQGWDSRGYTF. The CDR3 region has the DNA TGTGCCAGCAGCGACGGACAGGGGTGGGATTCGAGGGGCTACACCTTC.

This chain connects TRBV4-1 to TRBJ2-7; D is possibly TRBD1 or TRBD2 (5 bases each). This CDR3 has 14 residues. Trimming shortened V by 0 bases and J by 5 bases, and 11 bases separated the two germline ends. Germline CDR1 MGHRA, CDR2 YSYEKL. CDR3: CASSQDKGEHEQYF. CDR3 nucleotides: TGCGCCAGCAGCCAAGATAAAGGGGAGCACGAGCAGTACTTC.

The chain is built from TRBV21-1 and TRBJ2-5. TRBV21-1 constitutes a pseudogene. There are 13 residues in the CDR3. This chain's CDR3 is CASSKNSLETQYF. As DNA, the CDR3 is TGTGCCAGCAGCAAAAATAGCCTAGAGACCCAGTACTTC.